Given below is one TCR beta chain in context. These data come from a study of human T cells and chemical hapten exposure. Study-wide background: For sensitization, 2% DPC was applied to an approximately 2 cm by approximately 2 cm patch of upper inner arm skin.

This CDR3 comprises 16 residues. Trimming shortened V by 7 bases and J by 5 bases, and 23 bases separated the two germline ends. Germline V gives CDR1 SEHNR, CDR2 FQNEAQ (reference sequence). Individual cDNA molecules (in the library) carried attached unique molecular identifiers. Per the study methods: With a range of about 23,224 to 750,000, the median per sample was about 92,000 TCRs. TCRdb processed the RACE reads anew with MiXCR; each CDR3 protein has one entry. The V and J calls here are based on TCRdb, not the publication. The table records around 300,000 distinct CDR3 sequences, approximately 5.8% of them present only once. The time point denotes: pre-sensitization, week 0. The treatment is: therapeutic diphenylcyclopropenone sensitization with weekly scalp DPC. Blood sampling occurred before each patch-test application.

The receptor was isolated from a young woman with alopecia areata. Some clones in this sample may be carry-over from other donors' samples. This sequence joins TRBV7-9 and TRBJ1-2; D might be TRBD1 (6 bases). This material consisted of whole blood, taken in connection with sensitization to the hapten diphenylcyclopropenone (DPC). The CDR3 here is CASTDSGQSWMYGYTF. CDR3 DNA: TGTGCCAGCACCGATTCCGGACAGTCCTGGATGTATGGCTACACCTTC.